What follows are 18 T cell receptor beta chains derived from one specimen sequenced in a study of persistence of HIV-infected CD4 T cells (dated by TCRdb to 2018 to 2020). These receptors have no known antigen. Per the publication, the treatment or condition label means: suppressive antiretroviral therapy. Cells were stimulated with anti-CD3/anti-CD28 magnetic beads as a nonspecific positive control representing the CD4+ T cell repertoire. Responding CD4+ T cells were sorted on the basis of upregulation of both CD40 ligand and CD69. The immunoSEQ hsTCRB assay version 4 in survey mode was used to sequence TCRbeta repertoires from genomic DNA. This is the immuneACCESS table as TCRdb keeps it, with only in-frame sequences that have V and J called. A part of the clones is gone; compared with another copy, unresolved V genes explain less than half, and the rest is unexplained. This sample comprises 37,000 or so clones, 87% of them detected only once. About 1.3% of the sample is in the top ten clones.

Sequenced here: CD4+ T cells sorted from PBMCs after approximately 20-hour stimulation, sampled from a patient who received antiretroviral therapy. Reading the label with the study, this specimen's cell subset or site is: CD40L+CD69+ CD4 T cells responding to anti-CD3/anti-CD28 beads, representing the overall repertoire. All receptors come from an adult man with HIV who was CMV-seropositive.

V is TRBV5-4 and J is TRBJ2-2, with D tentatively TRBD1 (7 bases). V lost 3 bases to trimming and J lost 7 bases, with 10 bases between them. This CDR3 spans 13 amino acids. In germline, CDR1 is SGHNT, CDR2 YYREEE (reference sequence). CDR3 sequence reads: CASSSQGGGELFF. The CDR3 nucleotides are TGTGCCAGCAGCTCTCAGGGGGGCGGGGAGCTGTTTTTT.

The chain recombines TRBV7-2 with TRBJ2-7; D remains unclear. V was cut by 6 bases and J by 7 bases, with 22 bases left in between. From germline, CDR1 is SGHTA and CDR2 FQGNSA. CDR3 length equals 15 residues. The CDR3 sequence is CASSLSSAIGREQYF. CDR3 in DNA: TGTGCCAGCAGTCTCTCTTCGGCAATAGGTCGGGAGCAGTACTTC.

This sequence joins TRBV19 and TRBJ2-3, with 7 bases aligning to TRBD1. After removal of 6 bases from V and 2 bases from J, the junction contained 11 bases not matched to a gene. Germline V gene data show CDR1 as LNHDA and CDR2 as SQIVND (reference sequence). The CDR3 extends over 16 amino acids. This CDR3 reads CASSASGTVNTDTQYF. DNA of the CDR3: TGTGCCAGTAGCGCTTCCGGGACAGTAAACACAGATACGCAGTATTTT.

V and J are TRBV11-3 and TRBJ2-1; no firm D call. The CDR3 consists of 13 residues. Trimming removed 1 base from V and 6 bases from J, with 7 bases in between. In germline, CDR1 is SGHNT, CDR2 YENEEA. The CDR3, as DNA: TGTGCCAGCAGCTTAGGATGGAGCAATGAGCAGTTCTTC. It yields the protein CASSLGWSNEQFF.

The gene calls are TRBV6-4 and TRBJ2-7; 10 bases align to TRBD1. The CDR3 has 12 amino acids. V lost 10 bases to trimming and J lost 6 bases; unmatched junction nucleotides: 6. The germline V gene has CDR1 MRHNA and CDR2 SNTAGT. CDR3 amino acids: CATRDRGSEQYF. The CDR3 coding sequence is TGTGCCACAAGGGACAGGGGAAGCGAGCAGTACTTC.

The gene calls are TRBV28 and TRBJ2-3; no definite D call. Germline CDR1 and CDR2: MDHEN and SYDVKM. The CDR3 consists of 14 residues. Trimming removed 6 bases at V and 2 bases at J, with 12 bases between. Here the CDR3 reads CASRDPQVTDTQYF. Written as DNA, the CDR3 is TGTGCCAGCAGGGATCCCCAGGTCACAGATACGCAGTATTTT.

The chain recombines TRBV19 with TRBJ1-4, with D perhaps TRBD1 (5 bases). This CDR3 comprises 17 residues. Trimming took off 7 bases at V and 6 bases at J, with 24 bases between the two ends. In germline, CDR1 is LNHDA, CDR2 SQIVND (reference sequence). CDR3 region: CASKPLSRGARDEKLFF. CDR3 DNA: TGTGCCAGTAAGCCCCTATCTAGGGGCGCGAGGGATGAAAAACTGTTTTTT.

This sequence joins TRBV7-6 and TRBJ1-2, with a tentative D call TRBD1 (5 bases). The germline V gene has CDR1 SGHVS and CDR2 FNYEAQ. The CDR3 runs 13 residues. V lost 6 bases and J lost 2, with 10 bases in between. DNA for the CDR3: TGTGCCAGCAGTCGACAGACGAACTATGGCTACACCTTC. It codes for CASSRQTNYGYTF.

The CDR3 region has the DNA TGTGCCAGCAGTCCCTTTAGCAGGCTAGAGACCCAGTACTTC. Its protein product is CASSPFSRLETQYF. This sequence joins TRBV6-2 or TRBV6-3 and TRBJ2-5; no reliable D call. CDR1 and CDR2 (germline): MNHEY, SVGEGT. CDR3 length equals 14 residues. V was shortened by 5 bases and J by 4 bases, with 14 bases between the two germline ends.

CDR3 in amino acids: CAWSHLGQRNTEAFF. The CDR3 coding sequence is TGTGCCTGGAGCCATCTCGGACAGCGGAACACTGAAGCTTTCTTT. V and J are TRBV30 and TRBJ1-1, with D perhaps TRBD1 (6 bases). CDR1 and CDR2 (germline): GTSNPN, SVGIG (reference sequence). The CDR3 sequence is 15 residues long. Trimming took off 3 bases at V and 1 base at J, with 15 bases between the two ends.

CDR3 nucleotides: TGTGCCTGGGGAACACCGGGACCTTCTGGGGACTATGGCTACACCTTC. Protein: CAWGTPGPSGDYGYTF. The chain couples TRBV30 to TRBJ1-2; tentatively, D is TRBD1 (5 bases). The V gene lost 5 bases and the J gene lost 3 bases, with 22 bases spanning the gap. The germline CDR1 and CDR2 sequences are GTSNPN and SVGIG (reference sequence). This CDR3 contains 16 residues.

This clone was detected once. The chain joins TRBV9 to TRBJ1-1; maybe TRBD1 (5 bases). This CDR3 has 13 amino acids. Germline V gives CDR1 SGDLS, CDR2 YYNGEE. The V end lost 4 bases, the J end lost 4 bases, and 11 bases lay between the germline ends. The CDR3 bases are TGTGCCAGCAGCTCGTGGGGGTCCACTGAAGCTTTCTTT. Protein: CASSSWGSTEAFF.

The rearrangement links TRBV28 to TRBJ1-2; tentatively, D is TRBD1 (6 bases). This CDR3 has 14 residues. Germline V gene data show CDR1 as MDHEN and CDR2 as SYDVKM. V was shortened by 2 bases and J by 4 bases, with 11 bases between the two germline ends. CDR3 residues: CASSLKAGVYGYTF. In DNA form, the CDR3 reads TGTGCCAGCAGTTTAAAGGCAGGGGTCTATGGCTACACCTTC.

This chain connects TRBV27 to TRBJ1-2; D not resolved. Trimming removed 3 bases from V and 4 bases from J, with 12 bases in between. Germline V gene data show CDR1 as MNHEY and CDR2 as SMNVEV (reference sequence). This CDR3 contains 14 residues. CDR3 region: CASSFRGRSYGYTF. CDR3 in DNA: TGTGCCAGCAGTTTTCGAGGCAGGAGCTATGGCTACACCTTC.

This sequence joins TRBV4-2 and TRBJ2-7, with 12 positions matching TRBD2. Trimming cost V 0 bases and J 2 bases; bases outside gene matches: 11. Germline V gene lookup returns CDR1 LGHNA and CDR2 YNFKEQ. The CDR3 has 19 amino acids. The CDR3, as DNA: TGTGCCAGCAGCCAAGATCTCCCGACTAGCGGGAGTATGACCTACGAGCAGTACTTC. This translates into CASSQDLPTSGSMTYEQYF.

The genes are TRBV6-5 and TRBJ1-1; 7 positions agree with TRBD1. CDR1 and CDR2 (germline): MNHEY, SVGAGI. CDR3 length: 16 residues. Trimming at V came to 0 bases and at J to 1 base, leaving 5 bases not matched to a gene. This CDR3 reads CASSYSAGGRNTEAFF. The CDR3 coding sequence is TGTGCCAGCAGTTACTCGGCAGGGGGTCGGAACACTGAAGCTTTCTTT.

The chain links TRBV19 to TRBJ1-6, with TRBD1 matching over 7 bases. This CDR3 spans 16 amino acids. Germline V gives CDR1 LNHDA, CDR2 SQIVND (reference sequence). V shed 5 bases, J shed 5 bases, and the junction held 9 bases outside the gene matches. CDR3 residues: CASSARDRGNNSPLHF. The CDR3 DNA follows: TGTGCCAGTAGTGCCCGGGACAGAGGGAATAATTCACCCCTCCACTTT.

The genes are TRBV19 and TRBJ2-5; 10 nucleotides match TRBD1. V gave up 5 bases and J gave up 5 bases; unmatched junction bases: 8. Germline V lookup: CDR1 LNHDA, CDR2 SQIVND (reference sequence). This CDR3 comprises 15 residues. This CDR3 reads CASSPDRGPRETQYF. CDR3 bases: TGTGCCAGTAGTCCAGACAGGGGGCCGAGGGAGACCCAGTACTTC.